Shown below are 4 T cell receptor beta chains from a single sample sequenced in a study of shared clonotypes between healthy human individuals. Terminally differentiated effector memory CD45RA+ cells were excluded from the naive CD8 cells, which were CD45RO-negative and positively selected for CCR7. This table comes from immunoSEQ multiplex PCR, and its TCRdb copy is limited to in-frame clones, with some not included. The sample has some 2.1 million clones; 85% to 95% are singletons. Sample: naive CD8+ T cells from PBMCs. The source is a man aged 18 to 29 in good health. Some clones in this sample may be carry-over from other donors' samples.

V is TRBV10-3 and J is TRBJ1-1; D remains ambiguous. The CDR3 sequence is 13 residues long. The V end lost 0 bases, the J end lost 11 bases, and 13 bases lay between the germline ends. Germline loops: CDR1 ENHRY, CDR2 SYGVKD. Here the CDR3 reads CAISESLGSGAFF. CDR3 nucleotides: TGTGCCATCAGTGAGTCTTTGGGATCCGGGGCTTTCTTT.

The J gene is TRBJ2-4, the V gene TRBV5-6; 7 nucleotides align to TRBD2. The CDR3 runs to 13 residues. V lost 9 bases and J lost 1; bases outside the gene matches: 4. Germline V gene lookup returns CDR1 SGHDT and CDR2 YYEEEE. CDR3 region: CATSSGAKNIQYF. CDR3 nucleotide sequence: TGTGCCACCAGTAGCGGGGCCAAAAACATTCAGTACTTC.

This chain joins TRBV23-1 and TRBJ2-2; 7 bases align to TRBD1. TRBV23-1 qualifies as an ORF whose function is uncertain. This CDR3 is built from 15 residues. V dropped 6 bases and J dropped 7; count of bases not matched to a gene: 11. DNA for the CDR3: TGCGCCAGCAGGCGCTCAACAGGGGACGACGGGGAGCTGTTTTTT. Protein: CASRRSTGDDGELFF.

Worth noting for this clone: This sample includes further DNA sequences coding for the same CDR3. CDR3 sequence reads: CASSLRATTYEQYF. CDR3 sequence (DNA): TGTGCCAGCAGTTTACGAGCTACTACCTACGAGCAGTACTTC. V is TRBV27 and J is TRBJ2-7; D uncertain. Trimming cost V 2 bases and J 2 bases, with 10 bases left between them. The CDR3 totals 14 residues. Germline CDR1 and CDR2: MNHEY and SMNVEV (reference sequence).